This T cell receptor beta chain is from a study of OX40 agonist ivuxolimab in advanced cancers. Sequenced by immunoSEQ multiplex PCR; TCRdb stores in-frame clones only, minus some. The sample shows about 94,000 clones, 87% of them seen only once. V lost 3 bases and J lost 0, with 15 bases in between. The germline V gene has CDR1 SGHAT and CDR2 FQNNGV. The CDR3 runs to 17 residues. The chain has TRBV11-2 and TRBJ1-3; D is uncertain. The sequence derives from an adult with an advanced solid tumor such as melanoma, head and neck, liver or kidney cancer. Source: CD4+ or CD8+ T cells sorted from blood, taken in a trial of the OX40 agonist ivuxolimab. The DNA for the CDR3 is TGTGCCAGCAGCTTTAGTCCCAGGCCTGACTCTGGAAACACCATATATTTT. Residues: CASSFSPRPDSGNTIYF.